A single sample is the source of the 10 T cell receptor beta chains below, sequenced in a study of cytomegalovirus exposure and HLA in healthy donors. Primers included in the PCR were 60 Vbeta and 13 Jbeta primers. Profiling relied on immunoSEQ multiplex PCR, and the TCRdb table lists in-frame clones only, not all of them. The sample contains fewer than 150,000 clones, just under 80% of which appear only once. What was sequenced was PBMCs. These TCRs come from a young man in good health and CMV-seronegative.

The V and J genes are TRBV10-3 and TRBJ1-1; D remains ambiguous. Germline V gene sequence: CDR1 ENHRY, CDR2 SYGVKD. V was pared by 3 bases and J by 1 base, with 12 bases between. The CDR3 consists of 15 residues. The CDR3 sequence is CAISDPNRRNTEAFF. The CDR3 DNA sequence: TGTGCCATCAGTGACCCTAATCGTCGGAACACTGAAGCTTTCTTT.

On this clone itself: The germline gene is not matched at one end of the junction; a read error may be the cause. The rearrangement links TRBV14 to TRBJ1-1; TRBD1 aligns across 7 bases. The CDR3 covers 15 residues. CDR1 is SGHDN and CDR2 is FVKESK in the germline V gene. CDR3 amino acids: CASSPSTGWNPEAFF. The CDR3 nucleotides are TGTGCCAGCAGCCCTTCGACAGGGTGGAACCCTGAAGCTTTCTTT.

Comment on this clone: In the same sample, other DNA sequences code for this CDR3. The gene calls are TRBV5-1 and TRBJ2-7; weak D call: TRBD2 (5 bases). The CDR3 runs to 14 residues. CDR1 and CDR2 from the germline V gene are SGHRS and YFSETQ. Trimming shortened V by 0 bases and J by 0 bases, and 7 bases separated the two germline ends. The CDR3 spells CASSLGGSSYEQYF. CDR3 nucleotides: TGCGCCAGCAGCTTGGGAGGGAGCTCCTACGAGCAGTACTTC.

The J gene is TRBJ1-2, the V gene TRBV19, with D maybe TRBD1 (5 bases). The ends were cut back, 7 bases at V and 3 bases at J, with 15 bases in the middle. The CDR3 is 14 residues long. The germline CDR1 and CDR2 sequences are LNHDA and SQIVND (reference sequence). In DNA, the CDR3 is TGTGCCAGTAAACCTGGCGGGGGGGACTATGGCTACACCTTC. As protein: CASKPGGGDYGYTF.

J is TRBJ2-3 and V is TRBV11-3; 15 nucleotides align to TRBD2. There are 19 residues in the CDR3. Germline V gene sequence: CDR1 SGHNT, CDR2 YENEEA. The V and J ends lost 5 bases and 2 bases, in that order; junction bases with no gene match: 11. In DNA, the CDR3 is TGTGCCAGCAGCCGCTCCGGACTAGCGGGAGGGCTAGCCACAGATACGCAGTATTTT. Translating gives CASSRSGLAGGLATDTQYF. Complete variable domain (other parts from reference TRBV11-3 and TRBJ2-3): EAGVVQSPRYKIIEKKQPVAFWCNPISGHNTLYWYLQNLGQGPELLIRYENEEAVDDSQLPKDRFSAERLKGVDSTLKIQPAELGDSAVYLCASSRSGLAGGLATDTQYFGPGTRLTVL.

In its sample, this clone was seen once. This rearrangement joins TRBV7-3 to TRBJ1-1; D call uncertain. Germline V gene sequence: CDR1 SGHTA, CDR2 FQGTGA. The V gene lost 5 bases and the J gene lost 4 bases, with 11 bases spanning the gap. CDR3 length: 13 residues. The CDR3: CASSPGPTTEAFF. In nucleotides, the CDR3 is TGTGCCAGCAGCCCTGGGCCAACCACTGAAGCTTTCTTT.

The chain has TRBV28 and TRBJ1-1; the match to TRBD1 covers 9 bases. This CDR3 is 17 amino acids long. With V trimmed by 5 bases and J by 0 bases, 10 bases remained unmatched. Germline CDR1 is MDHEN and CDR2 is SYDVKM. The chain's CDR3 is CASSVGGQGIMNTEAFF. The DNA of the CDR3 is TGTGCCAGCAGTGTTGGGGGACAGGGAATCATGAACACTGAAGCTTTCTTT.

For the CDR3, the DNA is TGTGCCAGCAGTTTAAGGCAGGGTTACTTTGAGCAGTTCTTC. This gives the protein CASSLRQGYFEQFF. This chain joins TRBV28 and TRBJ2-1; a weak D match, TRBD1 (5 bases). The V end lost 2 bases, the J end lost 9 bases, and 14 bases lay between the germline ends. This CDR3 spans 14 amino acids. Germline V gives CDR1 MDHEN, CDR2 SYDVKM. Combining the CDR3 with reference TRBV28 and TRBJ2-1 gives the whole variable domain DVKVTQSSRYLVKRTGEKVFLECVQDMDHENMFWYRQDPGLGLRLIYFSYDVKMKEKGDIPEGYSVSREKKERFSLILESASTNQTSMYLCASSLRQGYFEQFFGPGTRLTVL.

The chain combines TRBV5-1 with TRBJ2-3; D gene uncertain. V shed 3 bases and J shed 3 bases, with 5 bases lying between them. The germline V gene encodes CDR1 SGHRS and CDR2 YFSETQ. The CDR3 is made up of 12 amino acids. The DNA for the CDR3 is TGCGCCAGCAGCTCCTCGACAGATACGCAGTATTTT. The encoded protein is CASSSSTDTQYF.

This CDR3 reads CASSGGLAGSDTQYF. CDR3 coding DNA: TGTGCCAGCAGCGGAGGACTAGCGGGATCAGATACGCAGTATTTT. J is TRBJ2-3 and V is TRBV9; 12 nucleotides align to TRBD2. Germline loops: CDR1 SGDLS, CDR2 YYNGEE. J was trimmed by 4 bases and V by 3 bases; bases with no gene match: 3. The CDR3 length is 15 residues.